The 8 T cell receptor beta chains listed next were all sequenced from one sample in a study of response to subunit inactivated influenza vaccine listed by TCRdb under 2018. Libraries came from RT-PCR. Sequenced on an Illumina HiSeq 2500. TCRdb ran its own pipeline on the public reads, namely fastp trimming at Q25 and MiXCR clone calling, and kept in-frame beta chains. When rows share a CDR3 protein, they turn into one entry using the most common DNA and genes. Recorded for this sample are 650,000 to 800,000 distinct CDR3 sequences; roughly 20% of them occurred a single time. About a tenth of the sample is in the top ten clones. The sample in question was PBMCs from blood, obtained roughly 5 days after vaccination. These TCRs come from a man aged 45-60 years who received an inactivated influenza vaccine. Donor details come from another sample of the same person, matched by shared clones.

V and J are TRBV6-1 and TRBJ2-1; D is possibly TRBD1 (5 bases). In germline, CDR1 is MNHNS, CDR2 SASEGT. Trimming removed 6 bases at V and 8 bases at J, with 11 bases between. There are 12 residues in the CDR3. The CDR3 reads CASRKQAHEQFF. CDR3 DNA: TGTGCCAGCAGAAAACAGGCCCATGAGCAGTTCTTC.

This clonotype was seen a handful of times. This chain joins TRBV11-1 and TRBJ2-1; D may be TRBD1 or TRBD2 (5 bases each). V was trimmed by 5 bases and J by 7 bases, leaving 9 bases between them. Per the germline V gene, CDR1 is SGHAT and CDR2 is FQDESV (reference sequence). There are 12 residues in the CDR3. The CDR3 coding sequence is TGTGCCAGCAGCACTTGGGGGAATGAGCAGTTCTTC. This encodes CASSTWGNEQFF.

The sample holds a few counts of this clonotype. This rearrangement joins TRBV7-2 to TRBJ2-7, with D possibly TRBD2 on 7 matching bases. This CDR3 has 16 amino acids. CDR1 is SGHTA and CDR2 is FQGNSA in the germline V gene. The V end lost 5 bases, the J end lost 4 bases, and 21 bases lay between the germline ends. The CDR3 spells CASSDPGGPVPYEQYF. As DNA, the CDR3 is TGTGCCAGCAGCGACCCCGGGGGGCCCGTCCCTTACGAGCAGTACTTC.

The chain recombines TRBV9 with TRBJ2-5; D not certain. In germline, CDR1 is SGDLS, CDR2 YYNGEE. CDR3 size: 13 residues. The ends were cut back, 0 bases at V and 4 bases at J, with 7 bases in the middle. The CDR3 spells CASSVVGSETQYF. CDR3 DNA: TGTGCCAGCAGCGTAGTAGGGTCAGAGACCCAGTACTTC.

This chain connects TRBV12-3 or TRBV12-4 to TRBJ1-4; 9 bases are shared with TRBD1. CDR3 size: 13 residues. V trimming: 11 bases; J trimming: 8 bases; junction bases outside the gene matches: 9. The CDR3 coding sequence is TGTGCCGGAGAGGGGACAGGGAGGGAAAAACTGTTTTTT. Protein sequence: CAGEGTGREKLFF.

This chain uses TRBV7-2 with TRBJ2-7, with TRBD2 matching over 7 bases. The CDR3 runs 13 residues. Losses at the gene ends were 3 bases for V and 6 bases for J; bases not matched to a gene: 5. Germline CDR1 reads SGHTA; CDR2 reads FQGNSA. CDR3 coding DNA: TGTGCCAGCAGCTTTGAGCGGGACGGCGAGCAGTACTTC. This sequence encodes CASSFERDGEQYF.

The chain employs TRBV20-1 and TRBJ2-7; 7 positions agree with TRBD1. Germline V gene lookup returns CDR1 DFQATT and CDR2 SNEGSKA (reference sequence). CDR3 length: 12 amino acids. CDR3 loop: CSPFGQGDEQYF. The CDR3 DNA reads TGCAGCCCGTTCGGGCAGGGGGACGAGCAGTACTTC.

The chain has TRBV6-2 or TRBV6-3 and TRBJ2-7; maybe TRBD2 (6 bases). Germline CDR1 and CDR2: MNHEY and SVGEGT. The V end lost 2 bases, the J end lost 0 bases, and 11 bases lay between the germline ends. This CDR3 has 15 residues. CDR3 nucleotides: TGTGCCAGCAGTTACGGGGCGGGGAGCTCCTACGAGCAGTACTTC. This encodes CASSYGAGSSYEQYF.